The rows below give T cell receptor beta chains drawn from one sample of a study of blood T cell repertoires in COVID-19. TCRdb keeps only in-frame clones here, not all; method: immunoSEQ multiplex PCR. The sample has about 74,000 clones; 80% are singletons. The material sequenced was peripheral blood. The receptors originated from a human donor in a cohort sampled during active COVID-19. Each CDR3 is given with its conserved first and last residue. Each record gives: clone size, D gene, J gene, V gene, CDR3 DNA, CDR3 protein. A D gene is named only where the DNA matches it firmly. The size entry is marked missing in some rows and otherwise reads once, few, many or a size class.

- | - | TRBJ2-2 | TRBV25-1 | TGTGCCAGCAGTGAAGTGGGGGCGTCCGGGGAGCTGTTTTTT | CASSEVGASGELFF
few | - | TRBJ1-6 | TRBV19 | TGTGCCAGTAGTATTGTGGGCGTCGATTCACCCCTCCACTTT | CASSIVGVDSPLHF
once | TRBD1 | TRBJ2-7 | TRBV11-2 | TGTGCCAGCAGCTCGCAGGGACAGGGGTACGAGCAGTACTTC | CASSSQGQGYEQYF
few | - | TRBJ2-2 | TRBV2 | TGTGCCAGCAGCGATGAGAGTCGGGGGGAGCTGTTTTTT | CASSDESRGELFF
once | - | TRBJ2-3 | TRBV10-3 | TGTGCCATCAGTGAGTCGAGCCACACAGATACGCAGTATTTT | CAISESSHTDTQYF
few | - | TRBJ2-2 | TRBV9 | TGTGCCAGCAGCTCTAAGCCCGGGAACACCGGGGAGCTGTTTTTT | CASSSKPGNTGELFF
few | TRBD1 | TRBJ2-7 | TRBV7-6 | TGTGCCAGCAGCTTGTCAGGGGGCTTCGCCTACGAGCAGTACTTC | CASSLSGGFAYEQYF
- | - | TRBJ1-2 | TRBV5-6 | TGTGCCAGCAGCTTGGACTGGGGCTACACCTTC | CASSLDWGYTF
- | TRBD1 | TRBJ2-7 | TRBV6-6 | TGTGCCAGCAGTGCCAGGGGGACCTACGAGCAGTACTTC | CASSARGTYEQYF
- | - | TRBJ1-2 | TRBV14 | TGTGCCAGCAGCCCGCAGAACTATGGCTACACCTTC | CASSPQNYGYTF
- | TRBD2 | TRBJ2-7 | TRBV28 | TGTGCCAGCAGTCCCGGGGGCGCGGGGGGGAACGAGCAGTACTTC | CASSPGGAGGNEQYF
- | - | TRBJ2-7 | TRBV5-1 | TGCGCCAGCAGGCCTGATGGGGCCGTCGGCTACGAGCAGTACTTC | CASRPDGAVGYEQYF
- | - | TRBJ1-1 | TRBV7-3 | TGTGCCAGCAGCTCACAGGCCGGGACAAAGGTGGCTTTCTTT | CASSSQAGTKVAFF
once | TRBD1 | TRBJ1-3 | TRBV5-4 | TGTGCCAGCAGCAGGGACAGAACTGGAAACACCATATATTTT | CASSRDRTGNTIYF
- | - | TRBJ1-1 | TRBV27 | TGTGCCAGCGGAGAGCAAACCCCTGAAGCTTTCTTT | CASGEQTPEAFF
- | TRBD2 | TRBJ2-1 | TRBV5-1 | TGCGCCAGCAGCCTAAGCGGGGCTAACAATGAGCAGTTCTTC | CASSLSGANNEQFF
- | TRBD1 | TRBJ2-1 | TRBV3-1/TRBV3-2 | TGTGCCAGCAGCCAAGCAGGACAGGGATTAGTCAAGTTCTTC | CASSQAGQGLVKFF
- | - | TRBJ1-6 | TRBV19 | TGTGCCAGTAGTCCCCCCCAACAGGAGTATAATTCACCCCTCCACTTT | CASSPPQQEYNSPLHF
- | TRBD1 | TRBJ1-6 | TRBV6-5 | TGTGCCAGCCAACCTGGGACAGGACTTAATTCACCCCTCCACTTT | CASQPGTGLNSPLHF
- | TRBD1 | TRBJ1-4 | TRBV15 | TGTGCCACCAGCAGAGATCTACAGGGGGCAACTGAAAAACTGTTTTTT | CATSRDLQGATEKLFF
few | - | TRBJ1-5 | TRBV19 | TGTGCCAGTAGTTGGGAGTATCAGCCCCAGCATTTT | CASSWEYQPQHF
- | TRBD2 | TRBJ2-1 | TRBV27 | TGTGCCAGCAGTCCGCCAGCGGGGGGGCCGGTTCATGAGCAGTTCTTC | CASSPPAGGPVHEQFF
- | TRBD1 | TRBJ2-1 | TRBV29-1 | TGCAGCGTACGGGACAGGGTCTACAATGAGCAGTTCTTC | CSVRDRVYNEQFF
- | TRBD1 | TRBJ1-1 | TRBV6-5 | TGTGCCAGCAGTTTCGACAGGGTTAGGACTGAAGCTTTCTTT | CASSFDRVRTEAFF
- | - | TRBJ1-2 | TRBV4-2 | TGTGCCAGCAGCCCCCGAATCGGAGGAAACTATGGCTACACCTTC | CASSPRIGGNYGYTF
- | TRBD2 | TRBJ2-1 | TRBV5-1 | TGCGCCAGCAGCTTATCCGGGACTAGCGGTTACAATGAGCAGTTCTTC | CASSLSGTSGYNEQFF
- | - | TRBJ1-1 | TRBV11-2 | TGTGCCAGCAGCCCTCACCCCCAGGGAATGAACACTGAAGCTTTCTTT | CASSPHPQGMNTEAFF
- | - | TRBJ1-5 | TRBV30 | TGTGCCTGGAGTAACTCTTTCCAGGGGCCGCCCCAGCATTTT | CAWSNSFQGPPQHF
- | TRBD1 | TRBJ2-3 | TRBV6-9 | TGTGCCAGCCCGGCACATAGGGGACAGGGGAACACAGATACGCAGTATTTT | CASPAHRGQGNTDTQYF
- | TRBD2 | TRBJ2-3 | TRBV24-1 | TGTGCCACCAGTGGTCTTCCCCCTGGAGCGGGGGGCGGGGATACGCAGTATTTT | CATSGLPPGAGGGDTQYF
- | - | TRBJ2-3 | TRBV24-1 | TGTGCCACCAGTGACGCGGGTCGCATCTTCCACACAGATACGCAGTATTTT | CATSDAGRIFHTDTQYF
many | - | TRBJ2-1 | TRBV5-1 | TGCGCCAGCAGCTTGGGAAGCGGCGCCGGCAATGAGCAGTTCTTC | CASSLGSGAGNEQFF
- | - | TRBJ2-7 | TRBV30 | TGTGCCGGCCGGGACTCAGGGAAAAGGACCTACGAGCAGTACTTC | CAGRDSGKRTYEQYF
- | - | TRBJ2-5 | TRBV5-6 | TGTGCCAGCAGCGGGGGCGGAAGGGGCTGGGAGACCCAGTACTTC | CASSGGGRGWETQYF
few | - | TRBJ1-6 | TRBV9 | TGTGCCAGCAGCGTAGAGGGACAAAATTCACCCCTCCACTTT | CASSVEGQNSPLHF
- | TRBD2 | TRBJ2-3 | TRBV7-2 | TGTGCCAGCAGCTTACACGGGAGGAGTAGAGGTACGCAGTATTTT | CASSLHGRSRGTQYF
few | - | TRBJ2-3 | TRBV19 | TGTGCCAGTAGTATAGGTAGCAGACAGAGATCAGATACGCAGTATTTT | CASSIGSRQRSDTQYF